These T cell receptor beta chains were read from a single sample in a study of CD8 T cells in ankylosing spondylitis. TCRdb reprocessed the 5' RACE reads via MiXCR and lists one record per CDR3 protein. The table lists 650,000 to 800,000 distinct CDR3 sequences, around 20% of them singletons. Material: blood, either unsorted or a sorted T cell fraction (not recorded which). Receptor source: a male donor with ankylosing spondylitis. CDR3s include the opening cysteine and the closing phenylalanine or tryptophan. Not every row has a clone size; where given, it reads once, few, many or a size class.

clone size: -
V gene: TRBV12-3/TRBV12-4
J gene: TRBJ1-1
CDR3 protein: CASSRTARTGEAFF

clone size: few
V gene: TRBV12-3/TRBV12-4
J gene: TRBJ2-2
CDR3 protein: CASSLVSNTGELFF

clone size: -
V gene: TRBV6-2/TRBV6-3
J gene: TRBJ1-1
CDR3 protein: CASRPEPGQGNTEAFF

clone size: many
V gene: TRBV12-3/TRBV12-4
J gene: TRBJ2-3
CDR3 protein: CASSLLADTQYF

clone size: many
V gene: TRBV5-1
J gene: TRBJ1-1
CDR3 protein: CASSLGVMNTEAFF

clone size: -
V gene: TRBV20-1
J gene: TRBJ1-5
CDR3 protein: CSARPPGQVSNQPQHF

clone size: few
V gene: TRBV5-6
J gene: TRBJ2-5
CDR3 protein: CASSPISTWETQYF

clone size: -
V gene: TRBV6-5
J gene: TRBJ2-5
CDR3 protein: CASSFQRGKETQYF

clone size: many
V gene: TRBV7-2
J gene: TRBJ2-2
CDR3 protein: CASSLRSLGTGELFF

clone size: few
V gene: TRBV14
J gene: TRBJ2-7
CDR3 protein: CASSPTTRKGRDEQYF

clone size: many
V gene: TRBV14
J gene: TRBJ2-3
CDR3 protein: CASSRHSGGTDTQYF

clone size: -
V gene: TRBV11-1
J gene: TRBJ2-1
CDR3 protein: CASSLQASGFPRGSYNEQFF

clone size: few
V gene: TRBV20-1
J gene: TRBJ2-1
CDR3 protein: CSASGGLTPYNEQFF

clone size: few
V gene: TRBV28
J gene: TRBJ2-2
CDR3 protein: CATPAGGDTGELFF

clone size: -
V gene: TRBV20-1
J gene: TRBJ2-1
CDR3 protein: CSAREAYLSSYNEQFF

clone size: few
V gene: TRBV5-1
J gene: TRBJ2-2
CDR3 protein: CASSLAIRTGDTGELFF

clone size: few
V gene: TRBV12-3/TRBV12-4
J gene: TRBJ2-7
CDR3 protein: CASSMLGYEQYF

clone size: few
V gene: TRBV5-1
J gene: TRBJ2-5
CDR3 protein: CASSLLLTQETQYF

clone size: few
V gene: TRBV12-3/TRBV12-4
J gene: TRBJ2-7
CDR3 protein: CASSHAGTATYEQYF

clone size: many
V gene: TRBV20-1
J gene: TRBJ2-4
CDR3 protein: CSARLPLAGEPRRGNIQYF

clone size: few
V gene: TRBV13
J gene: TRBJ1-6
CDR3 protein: CASSSKTGQAYNSPLHF